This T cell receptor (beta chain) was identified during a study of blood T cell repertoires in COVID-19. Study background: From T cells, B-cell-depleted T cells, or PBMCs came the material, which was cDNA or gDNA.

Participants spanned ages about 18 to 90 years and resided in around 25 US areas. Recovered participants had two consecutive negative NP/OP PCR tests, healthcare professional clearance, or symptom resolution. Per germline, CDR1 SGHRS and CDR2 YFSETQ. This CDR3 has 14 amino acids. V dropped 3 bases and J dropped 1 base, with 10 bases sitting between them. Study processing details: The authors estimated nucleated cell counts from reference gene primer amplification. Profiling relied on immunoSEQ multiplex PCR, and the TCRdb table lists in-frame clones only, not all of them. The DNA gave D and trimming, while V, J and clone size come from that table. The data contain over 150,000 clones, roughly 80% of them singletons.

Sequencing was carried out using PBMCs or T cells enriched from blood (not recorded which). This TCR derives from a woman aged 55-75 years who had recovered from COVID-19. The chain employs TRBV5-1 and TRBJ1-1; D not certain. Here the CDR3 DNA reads TGCGCCAGCAGCTGGGCCTCAGGGAACACTGAAGCTTTCTTT. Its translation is CASSWASGNTEAFF.